Below, one T cell receptor beta chain is given with its context. The antigen remains undetermined. The sample belongs to a study of STAT5B mutations in CD4+ large granular lymphocyte leukemia. Clones were read by immunoSEQ multiplex PCR, and TCRdb kept only the in-frame ones, dropping some. Here the sample spans roughly 40,000 clones, roughly 76% being singletons. Study results and caveats: Top patient clones used TRBV06 genes more often: 8/27 versus 2/35 in controls.

CDR1 is SGHTA, CDR2 FQGNSA, per germline. Trimming shortened V by 6 bases and J by 6 bases, and 12 bases separated the two germline ends. CDR3 length: 13 amino acids. This clonotype was obtained from a human donor in good health. The material sequenced was CD4+ T cells from blood buffy coats. This sequence joins TRBV7-2 and TRBJ2-1; perhaps D is TRBD1 or TRBD2 (7 bases each). For the CDR3, the DNA is TGTGCCAGCAGTTCCAGGGGGGGCAATGAGCAGTTCTTC. Its protein product is CASSSRGGNEQFF. Full variable domain (outside the CDR3, taken from reference TRBV7-2 and TRBJ2-1): GAGVSQSPSNKVTEKGKDVELRCDPISGHTALYWYRQSLGQGLEFLIYFQGNSAPDKSGLPSDRFSAERTGGSVSTLTIQRTQQEDSAVYLCASSSRGGNEQFFGPGTRLTVL.